One sample yielded the 3 T cell receptor beta chains listed below, sequenced in a study of cytomegalovirus exposure and HLA in healthy donors. 13 Jbeta primers and 60 Vbeta primers were used for the PCR. TCRdb keeps only in-frame clones here, not all; method: immunoSEQ multiplex PCR. The sample has over 120,000 clones, around two thirds seen once. Sample: PBMCs. The receptor source for this set is an older woman in good health and CMV-seropositive.

This sequence joins TRBV20-1 and TRBJ2-1; D is unresolved. V shed 3 bases and J shed 7 bases, with 4 bases lying between them. The CDR3 covers 10 residues. CDR1 is DFQATT, CDR2 SNEGSKA, per germline (reference sequence). The CDR3 coding sequence is TGCAGTGCTAGTCCGAATGAGCAGTTCTTC. As protein: CSASPNEQFF.

This clone was detected only a few times. Written as DNA, the CDR3 is TGTGCCAGCAGGCCCACAGGGAGCGGCTACACCTTC. Residues: CASRPTGSGYTF. The chain joins TRBV2 to TRBJ1-2, with a weak D call TRBD1 (6 bases). CDR1 is SNHLY, CDR2 FYNNEI, per germline. The germline V and J ends were trimmed by 6 bases and 8 bases, with 13 bases remaining between them. The CDR3 is 12 amino acids.

This chain connects TRBV29-1 to TRBJ1-1; the D gene is possibly TRBD1 (5 bases). This CDR3 contains 13 residues. The germline CDR1 and CDR2 sequences are SQVTM and ANQGSEA. Trimming removed 6 bases from V and 0 bases from J, with 11 bases in between. The CDR3 reads CSVDGHMNTEAFF. In DNA, the CDR3 is TGCAGCGTCGACGGACACATGAACACTGAAGCTTTCTTT.